The 12 T cell receptor beta chains in this list originate from one sample, sequenced in a study of blood T cell repertoires in COVID-19. Clones were read by immunoSEQ multiplex PCR, and TCRdb kept only the in-frame ones, dropping some. The table includes 40,000 to 55,000 clones, about four fifths detected once. The sequenced sample was peripheral blood. These TCRs come from a woman between 65 and 79 years old with acute or convalescent COVID-19.

This chain connects TRBV3-1 (or the pseudogene TRBV3-2) to TRBJ1-2, with 8 bases identical to TRBD1. This CDR3 spans 15 amino acids. The trim removed 5 bases at V and 0 bases at J, leaving 5 bases unmatched. Germline V CDR1 and CDR2: LGHDT, YNNKEL (reference sequence). CDR3 sequence: CASSFWDRPNYGYTF. The CDR3 nucleotides read TGTGCCAGCAGCTTCTGGGACAGGCCTAACTATGGCTACACCTTC.

There are a few counts of this clone. This sequence joins TRBV2 and TRBJ2-1; a weak D match, TRBD2 (6 bases). V was cut by 5 bases and J by 0 bases, with 11 bases left in between. This CDR3 is built from 15 residues. Germline V gene data show CDR1 as SNHLY and CDR2 as FYNNEI. Here the CDR3 DNA reads TGTGCCAGCAGTTTGGGACTGGGCTCCTACAATGAGCAGTTCTTC. Its protein product is CASSLGLGSYNEQFF.

The chain joins TRBV19 to TRBJ2-7, with 8 bases fitting TRBD1. CDR1 and CDR2 (germline): LNHDA, SQIVND (reference sequence). V shed 5 bases and J 0 bases; nucleotides not matched to a gene: 9. The CDR3 covers 16 residues. In DNA, the CDR3 is TGTGCCAGTAGTCCAAGGACAGGGACCGGCTCCTACGAGCAGTACTTC. Amino acids: CASSPRTGTGSYEQYF.

The chain uses TRBV27 and TRBJ2-3; 9 bases map to TRBD1. With 0 bases clipped from V and 0 bases from J, the junction kept 7 bases outside the gene matches. CDR3 size: 18 residues. CDR1 is MNHEY and CDR2 is SMNVEV in the germline V gene (reference sequence). This chain's CDR3 is CASSLSFGTGTSTDTQYF. CDR3 nucleotide sequence: TGTGCCAGCAGTTTATCGTTTGGGACAGGGACAAGCACAGATACGCAGTATTTT.

The V and J genes are TRBV11-1 and TRBJ1-3; D call uncertain. V lost 5 bases and J 3 bases, leaving 11 bases between the germline ends. CDR1 and CDR2 (germline): SGHAT, FQDESV (reference sequence). The CDR3 is made up of 14 amino acids. The chain's CDR3 is CASSQTGGGNTIYF. Here the CDR3 DNA reads TGTGCCAGCAGCCAAACGGGTGGTGGAAACACCATATATTTT.

CDR3 coding DNA: TGTGCCAGCAGTGCTGGACAGGGTTCGAGCAATCAGCCCCAGCATTTT. Its translation is CASSAGQGSSNQPQHF. This sequence joins TRBV2 and TRBJ1-5; TRBD1 matches 8 bases. The CDR3 is 16 amino acids. The V and J ends lost 4 bases and 1 base, in that order; junction bases with no gene match: 6. Germline V gene data show CDR1 as SNHLY and CDR2 as FYNNEI.

The V gene is TRBV19, the J gene TRBJ2-1; possibly TRBD2 for D (5 bases). This CDR3 contains 18 residues. Trimming shortened V by 2 bases and J by 2 bases, and 19 bases separated the two germline ends. Germline CDR1 LNHDA, CDR2 SQIVND (reference sequence). The CDR3 sequence is CASSINLRAVNPYNEQFF. The CDR3 DNA follows: TGTGCCAGTAGTATAAATCTGAGGGCTGTCAACCCCTACAATGAGCAGTTCTTC.

In this sample, this clone turned up a few times. V usage is TRBV21-1 and J usage is TRBJ2-5; the D call in the table, TRBD2, was not verified against the DNA. TRBV21-1 counts as a pseudogene. The CDR3 runs to 18 residues. The CDR3 region is CASSSTTNPMKIQETQYF. CDR3 nucleotides: TGTGCCAGCAGCTCCACCACTAATCCCATGAAAATACAAGAGACCCAGTACTTC.

The sample holds one count of this clone. The rearrangement links TRBV6-5 to TRBJ1-2; unclear D gene. The germline V gene has CDR1 MNHEY and CDR2 SVGAGI. The CDR3 sequence is 13 residues long. V was pared by 5 bases and J by 9 bases, with 16 bases between. CDR3 residues: CASSPQRGWSYTF. In DNA, the CDR3 is TGTGCCAGCAGTCCTCAGCGGGGATGGAGCTACACCTTC.

The chain carries TRBV18 and TRBJ2-2, with 11 positions matching TRBD2. V lost 5 bases, J lost 1 base, and 9 bases stayed unmatched. Germline-derived CDR1 and CDR2 are KGHSH and LQKENI. The CDR3 is 18 amino acids. The CDR3 is CASSSYPGLAENTGELFF. Written as DNA, the CDR3 is TGTGCCAGCTCATCATATCCGGGACTAGCGGAGAACACCGGGGAGCTGTTTTTT.

V gene TRBV24-1 combines with J gene TRBJ2-3; the match to TRBD2 covers 10 bases. V shed 5 bases and J 4 bases; nucleotides not matched to a gene: 11. Per the germline V gene, CDR1 is KGHDR and CDR2 is SFDVKD. The CDR3 length is 17 residues. This chain's CDR3 is CATSVLTSGTTADTQYF. The CDR3 bases are TGTGCCACCAGTGTCCTTACTAGCGGGACCACGGCAGATACGCAGTATTTT.

The rearrangement links TRBV6-4 to TRBJ2-7; 9 bases are shared with TRBD2. Germline trimming cut 1 base from V and 3 bases from J; bases unmatched to any gene: 16. The CDR3 totals 19 residues. CDR1 and CDR2 from the germline V gene are MRHNA and SNTAGT. CDR3 amino acids: CASSDFSSGRRVFYYEQYF. The CDR3 DNA follows: TGTGCCAGCAGTGACTTCAGTAGCGGGAGAAGGGTTTTTTACTACGAGCAGTACTTC.